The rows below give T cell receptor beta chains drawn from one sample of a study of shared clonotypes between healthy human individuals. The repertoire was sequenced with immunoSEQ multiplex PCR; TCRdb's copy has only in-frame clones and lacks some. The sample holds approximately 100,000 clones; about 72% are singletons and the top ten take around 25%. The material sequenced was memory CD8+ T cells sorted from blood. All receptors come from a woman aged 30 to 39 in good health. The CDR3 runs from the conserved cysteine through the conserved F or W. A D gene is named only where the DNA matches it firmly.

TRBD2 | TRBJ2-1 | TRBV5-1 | CASTRLAGGDNEQFF
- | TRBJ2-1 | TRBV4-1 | CASSHQMGTRYNEQFF
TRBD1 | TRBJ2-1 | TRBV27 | CASSLSPSWDRVRSDEQFF
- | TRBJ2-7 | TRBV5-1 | CASSFFRPHIYEQYF
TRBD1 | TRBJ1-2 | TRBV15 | CATSRHRGDYGYTF
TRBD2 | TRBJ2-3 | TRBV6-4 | CASSVLAGATDTQYF
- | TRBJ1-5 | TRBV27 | CASSSTGGTASKYSNQPQHF
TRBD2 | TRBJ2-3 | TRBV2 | CASCGGAEDTQYF
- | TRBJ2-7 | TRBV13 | CASSAGFAYEQYF
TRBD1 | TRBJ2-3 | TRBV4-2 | CASSQDSGRGPDTQYF
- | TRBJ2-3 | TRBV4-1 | CASSQINTDTQYF
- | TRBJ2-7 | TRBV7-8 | CASSLHQGPSYEQYF
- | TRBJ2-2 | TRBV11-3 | CASSPGTFSSGELFF
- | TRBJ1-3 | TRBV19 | CASTGGFSGNTIYF
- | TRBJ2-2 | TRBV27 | CASSLSKGVVTGELFF
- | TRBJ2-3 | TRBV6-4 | CASSRTSTDTQYF
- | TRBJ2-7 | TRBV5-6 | CASSLLGEVGEQYF
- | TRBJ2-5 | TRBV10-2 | CASSEGGRRETQYF
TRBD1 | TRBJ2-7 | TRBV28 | CASSFTLMMTGLPYEQYF
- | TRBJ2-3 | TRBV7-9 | CASSLVGDTDTQYF